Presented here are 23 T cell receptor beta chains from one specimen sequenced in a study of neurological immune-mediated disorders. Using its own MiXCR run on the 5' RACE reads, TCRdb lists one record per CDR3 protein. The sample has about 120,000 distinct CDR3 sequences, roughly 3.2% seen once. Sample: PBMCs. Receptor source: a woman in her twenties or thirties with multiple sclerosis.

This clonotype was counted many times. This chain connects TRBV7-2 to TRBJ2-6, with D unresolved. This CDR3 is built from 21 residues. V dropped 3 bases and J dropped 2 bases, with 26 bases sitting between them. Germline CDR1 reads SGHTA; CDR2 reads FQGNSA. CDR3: CASSFIQVVNPRGPGANVLTF. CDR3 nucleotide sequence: TGTGCCAGCAGCTTCATTCAGGTGGTCAACCCCAGAGGTCCTGGGGCCAACGTCCTGACTTTC. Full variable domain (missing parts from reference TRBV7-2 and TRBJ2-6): GAGVSQSPSNKVTEKGKDVELRCDPISGHTALYWYRQSLGQGLEFLIYFQGNSAPDKSGLPSDRFSAERTGGSVSTLTIQRTQQEDSAVYLCASSFIQVVNPRGPGANVLTFGAGSRLTVL.

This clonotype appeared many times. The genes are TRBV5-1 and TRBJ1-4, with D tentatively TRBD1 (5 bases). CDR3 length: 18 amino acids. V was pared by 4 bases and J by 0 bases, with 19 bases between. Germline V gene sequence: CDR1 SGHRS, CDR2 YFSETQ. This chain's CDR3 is CASSRQWGPRATNEKLFF. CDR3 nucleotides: TGCGCCAGCAGCCGACAGTGGGGACCGAGGGCAACTAATGAAAAACTGTTTTTT.

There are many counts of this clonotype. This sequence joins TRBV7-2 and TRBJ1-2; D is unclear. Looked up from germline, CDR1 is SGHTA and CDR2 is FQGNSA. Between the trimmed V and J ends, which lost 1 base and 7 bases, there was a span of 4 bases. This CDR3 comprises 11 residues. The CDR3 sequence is CASSLEGGYTF. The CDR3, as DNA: TGTGCCAGCAGCTTAGAGGGTGGCTACACCTTC.

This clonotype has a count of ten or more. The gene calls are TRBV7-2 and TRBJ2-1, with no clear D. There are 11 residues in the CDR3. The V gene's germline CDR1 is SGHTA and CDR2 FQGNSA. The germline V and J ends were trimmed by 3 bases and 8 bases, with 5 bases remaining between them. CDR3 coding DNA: TGTGCCAGCAGCTTTGGATATGAGCAGTTCTTC. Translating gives CASSFGYEQFF. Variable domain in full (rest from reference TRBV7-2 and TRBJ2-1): GAGVSQSPSNKVTEKGKDVELRCDPISGHTALYWYRQSLGQGLEFLIYFQGNSAPDKSGLPSDRFSAERTGGSVSTLTIQRTQQEDSAVYLCASSFGYEQFFGPGTRLTVL.

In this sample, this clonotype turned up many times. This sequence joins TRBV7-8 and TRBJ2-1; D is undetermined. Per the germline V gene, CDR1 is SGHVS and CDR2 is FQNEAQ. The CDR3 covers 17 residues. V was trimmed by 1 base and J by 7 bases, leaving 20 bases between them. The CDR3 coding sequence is TGTGCCAGCAGCTTAGGGGCAGGCCCCGCTAGTAGTAATGAGCAGTTCTTC. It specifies CASSLGAGPASSNEQFF.

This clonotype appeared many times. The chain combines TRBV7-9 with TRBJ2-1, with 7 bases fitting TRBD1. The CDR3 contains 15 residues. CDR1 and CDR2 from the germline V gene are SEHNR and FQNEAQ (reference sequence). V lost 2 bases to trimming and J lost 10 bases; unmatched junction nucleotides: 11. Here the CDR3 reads CASSLSGTDLKEQFF. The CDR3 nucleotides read TGTGCCAGCAGCTTATCCGGGACAGACCTGAAGGAGCAGTTCTTC.

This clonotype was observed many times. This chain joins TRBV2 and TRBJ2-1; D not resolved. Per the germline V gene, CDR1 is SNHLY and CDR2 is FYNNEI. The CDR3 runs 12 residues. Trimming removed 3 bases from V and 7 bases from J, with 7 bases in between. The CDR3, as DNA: TGTGCCAGCAGTGAGATAGGAAATGAGCAGTTCTTC. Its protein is CASSEIGNEQFF. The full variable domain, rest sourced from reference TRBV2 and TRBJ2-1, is EPEVTQTPSHQVTQMGQEVILRCVPISNHLYFYWYRQILGQKVEFLVSFYNNEISEKSEIFDDQFSVERPDGSNFTLKIRSTKLEDSAMYFCASSEIGNEQFFGPGTRLTVL.

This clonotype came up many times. CDR3 loop: CASSLAGAAGNTIYF. The CDR3 region has the DNA TGTGCCAGCAGTTTAGCAGGGGCGGCTGGAAACACCATATATTTT. The chain combines TRBV12-3 or TRBV12-4 with TRBJ1-3; TRBD1 is a possible D gene (5 bases). Trimming stripped 0 bases from V and 2 bases from J, with 8 bases between. This CDR3 is built from 15 residues.

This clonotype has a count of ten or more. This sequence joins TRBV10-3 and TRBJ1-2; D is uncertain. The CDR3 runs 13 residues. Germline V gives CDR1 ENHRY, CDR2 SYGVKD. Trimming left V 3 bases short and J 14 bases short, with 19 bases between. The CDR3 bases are TGTGCCATCAGTGATATCTCTACGGAGGTAGTAACCTTC. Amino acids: CAISDISTEVVTF.

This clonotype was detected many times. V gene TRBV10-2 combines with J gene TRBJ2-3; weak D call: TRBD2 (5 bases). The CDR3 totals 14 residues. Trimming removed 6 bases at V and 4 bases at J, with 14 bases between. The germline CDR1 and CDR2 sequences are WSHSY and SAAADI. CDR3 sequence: CASSGLEQADTQYF. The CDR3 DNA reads TGCGCCAGCAGCGGACTCGAGCAGGCAGATACGCAGTATTTT.

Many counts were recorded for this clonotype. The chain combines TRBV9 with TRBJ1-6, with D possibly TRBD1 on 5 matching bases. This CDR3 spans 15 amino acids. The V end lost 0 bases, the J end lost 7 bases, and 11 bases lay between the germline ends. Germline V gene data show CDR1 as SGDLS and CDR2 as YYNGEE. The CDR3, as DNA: TGTGCCAGCAGCGTAGGTGACAGTGCGAATTCACCCCTCCACTTT. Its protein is CASSVGDSANSPLHF.

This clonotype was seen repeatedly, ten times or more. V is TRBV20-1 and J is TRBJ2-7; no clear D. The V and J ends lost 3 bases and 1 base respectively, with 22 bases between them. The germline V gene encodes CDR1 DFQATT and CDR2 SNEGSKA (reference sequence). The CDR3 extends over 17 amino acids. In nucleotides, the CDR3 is TGCAGTGCTAGCCCCTTTGGTATGGATGGTATGTCCTACGAGCAGTACTTC. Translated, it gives CSASPFGMDGMSYEQYF.

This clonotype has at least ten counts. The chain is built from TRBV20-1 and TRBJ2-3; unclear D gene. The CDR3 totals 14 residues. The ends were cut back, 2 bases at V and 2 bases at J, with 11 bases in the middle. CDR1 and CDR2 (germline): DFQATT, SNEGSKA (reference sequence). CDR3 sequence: CSARNAVFTDTQYF. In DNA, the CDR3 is TGCAGTGCTAGAAACGCCGTCTTCACAGATACGCAGTATTTT.

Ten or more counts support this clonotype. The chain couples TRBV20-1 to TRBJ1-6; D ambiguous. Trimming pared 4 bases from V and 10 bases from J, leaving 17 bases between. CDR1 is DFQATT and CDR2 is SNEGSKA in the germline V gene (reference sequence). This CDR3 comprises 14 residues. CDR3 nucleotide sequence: TGCAGTGCTACGGACCTTTCTATTGGATCACCCCTCCACTTT. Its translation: CSATDLSIGSPLHF.

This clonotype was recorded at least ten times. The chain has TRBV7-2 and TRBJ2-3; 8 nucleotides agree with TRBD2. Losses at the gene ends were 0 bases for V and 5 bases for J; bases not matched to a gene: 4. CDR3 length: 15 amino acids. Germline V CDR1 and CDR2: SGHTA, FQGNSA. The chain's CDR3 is CASSLAGLAVDTQYF. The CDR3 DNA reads TGTGCCAGCAGCTTAGCCGGACTAGCAGTAGATACGCAGTATTTT.

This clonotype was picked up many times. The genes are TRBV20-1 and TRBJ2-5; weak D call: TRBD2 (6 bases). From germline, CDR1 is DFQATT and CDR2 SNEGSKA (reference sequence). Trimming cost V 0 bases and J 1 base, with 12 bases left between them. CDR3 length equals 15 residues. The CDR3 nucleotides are TGCAGTGCTAGAGATTACGAGCGGGTCCAAGAGACCCAGTACTTC. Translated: CSARDYERVQETQYF.

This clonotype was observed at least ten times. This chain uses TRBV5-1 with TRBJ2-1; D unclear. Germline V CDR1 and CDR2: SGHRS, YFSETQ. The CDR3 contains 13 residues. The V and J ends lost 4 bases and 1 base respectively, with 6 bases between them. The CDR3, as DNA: TGCGCCAGCAGCGCTACGTCCTACAATGAGCAGTTCTTC. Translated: CASSATSYNEQFF.

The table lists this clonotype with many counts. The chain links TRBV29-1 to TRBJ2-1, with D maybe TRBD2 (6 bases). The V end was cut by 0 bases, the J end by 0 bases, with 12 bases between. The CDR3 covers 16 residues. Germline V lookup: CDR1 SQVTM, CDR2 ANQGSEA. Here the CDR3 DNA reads TGCAGCGTTGAAGATTGGGGGGAAAGCTCCTACAATGAGCAGTTCTTC. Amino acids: CSVEDWGESSYNEQFF.

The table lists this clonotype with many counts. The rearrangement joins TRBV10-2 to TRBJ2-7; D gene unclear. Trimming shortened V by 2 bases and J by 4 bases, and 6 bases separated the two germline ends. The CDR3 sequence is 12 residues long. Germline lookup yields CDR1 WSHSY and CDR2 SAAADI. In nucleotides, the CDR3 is TGCGCCAGCAGTGAGCGGTCATACGAGCAGTACTTC. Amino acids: CASSERSYEQYF.

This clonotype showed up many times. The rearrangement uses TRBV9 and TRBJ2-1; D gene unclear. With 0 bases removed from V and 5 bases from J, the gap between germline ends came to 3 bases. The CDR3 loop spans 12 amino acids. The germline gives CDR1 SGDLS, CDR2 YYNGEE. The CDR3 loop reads CASSVEDNEQFF. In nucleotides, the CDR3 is TGTGCCAGCAGCGTAGAGGACAATGAGCAGTTCTTC.

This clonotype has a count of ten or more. CDR3 loop: CASSLQAGGYEKLFF. DNA for the CDR3: TGTGCCAGCAGCTTACAGGCGGGGGGCTATGAAAAACTGTTTTTT. The gene calls are TRBV7-2 and TRBJ1-4; tentatively, D is TRBD1 (6 bases). The CDR3 runs 15 residues. With 2 bases removed from V and 6 bases from J, the gap between germline ends came to 13 bases. CDR1 is SGHTA and CDR2 is FQGNSA in the germline V gene.

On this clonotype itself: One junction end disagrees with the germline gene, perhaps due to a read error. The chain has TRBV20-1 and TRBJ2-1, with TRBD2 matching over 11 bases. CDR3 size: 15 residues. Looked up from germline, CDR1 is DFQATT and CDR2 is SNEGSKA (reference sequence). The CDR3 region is CSASTTSGAYKEQFF. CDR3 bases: TGCAGTGCTTCTACGACTAGCGGGGCCTACAAAGAGCAGTTCTTC.

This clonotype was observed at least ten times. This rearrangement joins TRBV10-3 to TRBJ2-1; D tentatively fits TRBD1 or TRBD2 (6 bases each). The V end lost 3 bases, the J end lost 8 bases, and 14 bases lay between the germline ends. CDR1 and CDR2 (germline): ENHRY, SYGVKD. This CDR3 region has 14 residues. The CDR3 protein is CAISEGGSGYEQFF. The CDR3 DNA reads TGTGCCATCAGTGAAGGGGGGAGTGGCTATGAGCAGTTCTTC.